A selection of T cell receptor beta chains follows, all from one sample in a study of breast tumors, draining lymph nodes, adjacent tissues. TCRdb independently ran MiXCR on the multiplex PCR reads; one entry per CDR3 protein. Of roughly 13,000 distinct CDR3 sequences listed, around 54% are singletons. The sample taken for sequencing was tumor-adjacent breast tissue. The receptors shown here come from a female donor with breast cancer. Some clones in this sample may be carry-over from other donors' samples. Both conserved end residues are part of each CDR3. The D gene is left open where the match is weak. Size values are once, few and many counts, or a class for expanded clones, and some rows have none.

d_call | j_call | clone_size | v_call | cdr3_aa | cdr3_nt
TRBD2 | TRBJ2-4 | many | TRBV6-6 | CASSYSSGKNIQYF | TGTGCCAGCAGTTACTCTAGCGGGAAAAACATTCAGTACTTC
. | TRBJ1-4 | once | TRBV12-3/TRBV12-4 | CASSFRGQGPEKLFF | TGTGCCAGCAGTTTTCGTGGGCAGGGGCCCGAAAAACTGTTTTTT
TRBD1 | TRBJ2-2 | . | TRBV11-2 | CASSADRVPGELFF | TGTGCCAGCAGCGCGGACAGGGTTCCCGGGGAGCTGTTTTTT
. | TRBJ2-7 | many | TRBV27 | CASSSQPSYEQYF | TGTGCCAGCAGCAGCCAGCCGTCCTACGAGCAGTACTTC
TRBD1 | TRBJ2-2 | . | TRBV2 | CASRGQIRSTGELFF | TGTGCCAGCAGGGGACAGATCCGCTCTACGGGGGAGCTGTTTTTT
. | TRBJ2-1 | . | TRBV20-1 | CSARPFGRSSYNEQFF | TGCAGTGCTAGACCTTTTGGGAGGAGCTCCTACAATGAGCAGTTCTTC
. | TRBJ2-5 | few | TRBV24-1 | CATSDGRRGQETQYF | TGTGCCACCAGTGATGGGCGAAGGGGACAAGAGACCCAGTACTTC
. | TRBJ2-7 | . | TRBV7-3 | CASSPGAYEQYF | TGTGCCAGCAGCCCAGGGGCCTACGAGCAGTACTTC
. | TRBJ2-5 | . | TRBV24-1 | CAGLGGRDQETPYF | TGTGCGGGGCTCGGGGGCCGTGACCAAGAGACCCCGTACTTC
TRBD1 | TRBJ2-3 | many | TRBV27 | CASSSYRGGPTDTQYF | TGTGCCAGCAGTTCGTACAGGGGTGGGCCCACAGATACGCAGTATTTT
. | TRBJ1-2 | medium-sized | TRBV10-1 | CASSESRATGYTF | TGCGCCAGCAGTGAGTCGCGGGCCACTGGCTACACCTTC
. | TRBJ2-7 | . | TRBV7-2 | CASSSVTYEQYF | TGTGCCAGCAGCTCCGTGACCTACGAGCAGTACTTC
. | TRBJ1-3 | . | TRBV5-1 | CASSFAQGRGSGNTIYF | TGCGCCAGCAGCTTTGCCCAAGGCAGGGGTTCAGGAAACACCATATATTTT
TRBD1 | TRBJ1-1 | many | TRBV7-9 | CASSDPRGRRVRVTEAFF | TGTGCCAGCAGCGACCCCAGGGGGCGAAGGGTCAGGGTCACTGAAGCTTTCTTT
TRBD1 | TRBJ2-7 | many | TRBV6-5 | CASSPYRGTPYEQYF | TGTGCCAGCAGTCCTTACAGGGGAACCCCCTACGAGCAGTACTTC
. | TRBJ1-2 | . | TRBV20-1 | CSATSPNYGYTF | TGCAGTGCCACAAGCCCTAACTATGGCTACACCTTC
. | TRBJ2-7 | few | TRBV20-1 | CSAREAEISYEQYF | TGCAGTGCTAGAGAAGCGGAAATATCCTACGAGCAGTACTTC
. | TRBJ2-5 | . | TRBV12-5 | CASGLSARETQYF | TGTGCTAGTGGTTTGAGCGCGCGAGAGACCCAGTACTTC
TRBD1 | TRBJ2-7 | many | TRBV30 | CAWSRQTGGYEQYF | TGTGCCTGGAGTCGACAGACAGGGGGCTACGAGCAGTACTTC
. | TRBJ2-7 | once | TRBV9 | CASSVAPSSDEQYF | TGTGCCAGCAGCGTAGCCCCTAGTTCTGACGAGCAGTACTTC
TRBD2 | TRBJ2-5 | few | TRBV7-9 | CASSSNTGTSQETQYF | TGTGCCAGCAGCTCAAACACCGGGACTAGTCAAGAGACCCAGTACTTC
. | TRBJ2-3 | . | TRBV20-1 | CSASGGQTTDTQYF | TGCAGTGCTAGCGGCGGACAGACCACAGATACGCAGTATTTT
TRBD2 | TRBJ2-7 | . | TRBV9 | CASSLQGLATYEQYF | TGTGCCAGCAGCCTACAGGGACTAGCGACCTACGAGCAGTACTTC
. | TRBJ2-5 | . | TRBV20-1 | CSARRRSTTKETQYF | TGCAGTGCTAGGCGACGGTCTACCACTAAAGAGACCCAGTACTTC
TRBD2 | TRBJ2-5 | few | TRBV10-3 | CAISESRAREGTQYF | TGTGCCATCAGTGAGTCGAGAGCCCGGGAGGGGACCCAGTACTTC
. | TRBJ2-2 | . | TRBV29-1 | CSTRRDIAGELFF | TGCAGCACCCGCCGGGACATAGCCGGGGAGCTGTTTTTT
. | TRBJ2-3 | . | TRBV29-1 | CSVEDAGDTQYF | TGCAGCGTTGAAGATGCCGGAGATACGCAGTATTTT
TRBD1 | TRBJ1-1 | . | TRBV3-1 | CASSQTDRAPEAFF | TGTGCCAGCAGCCAAACCGACAGGGCCCCTGAAGCTTTCTTT
. | TRBJ1-2 | . | TRBV2 | CASSGDYNYGYTF | TGTGCCAGCAGTGGGGACTATAACTATGGCTACACCTTC
. | TRBJ1-2 | . | TRBV2 | CASKDTSVYGYTF | TGTGCCAGCAAAGACACGAGCGTCTATGGCTACACCTTC
. | TRBJ2-1 | few | TRBV25-1 | CASSEPNEQFF | TGTGCCAGCAGTGAGCCCAATGAGCAGTTCTTC
. | TRBJ2-2 | . | TRBV12-3/TRBV12-4 | CASSLGHTGELFF | TGTGCCAGCAGTTTGGGGCACACCGGGGAGCTGTTTTTT
. | TRBJ1-3 | few | TRBV5-1 | CASSPDSQSSGNTIYF | TGCGCCAGCAGCCCGGACAGTCAGAGCTCTGGAAACACCATATATTTT
. | TRBJ2-7 | . | TRBV20-1 | CSAIGTAPVNFGEQYF | TGCAGTGCTATAGGGACCGCCCCTGTTAATTTTGGCGAGCAGTACTTC
TRBD2 | TRBJ2-3 | . | TRBV19 | CASSTPPGTTIVTQYF | TGTGCCAGTAGTACCCCACCCGGGACTACCATAGTTACGCAGTATTTT
. | TRBJ1-3 | once | TRBV19 | CASSISFGRGSGNTIYF | TGTGCCAGTAGTATTTCCTTCGGCAGGGGATCTGGAAACACCATATATTTT
. | TRBJ2-3 | . | TRBV20-1 | CSARDPRDLLDTQYF | TGCAGTGCTAGAGATCCTAGGGACTTGTTGGATACGCAGTATTTT
. | TRBJ2-7 | medium-sized | TRBV6-5 | CASSYSSSYEQYF | TGTGCCAGCAGTTACTCCAGCTCCTACGAGCAGTACTTC
. | TRBJ1-5 | . | TRBV25-1 | CASSDRDMSQPQHF | TGTGCCAGCAGTGACCGGGACATGAGTCAGCCCCAGCATTTT
. | TRBJ1-5 | . | TRBV5-4 | CASSLDREVGQPQHF | TGTGCCAGCAGCTTGGACAGGGAGGTCGGTCAGCCCCAGCATTTT
. | TRBJ2-2 | . | TRBV10-1 | CASSQLGVGELFF | TGCGCCAGCAGCCAATTGGGGGTCGGGGAGCTGTTTTTT
TRBD1 | TRBJ2-1 | . | TRBV7-9 | CASIERGRLDEQFF | TGTGCCAGCATAGAAAGGGGGCGCTTGGATGAGCAGTTCTTC
. | TRBJ2-5 | . | TRBV20-1 | CSARGGGTQETQYF | TGCAGTGCTAGGGGCGGGGGCACCCAAGAGACCCAGTACTTC
. | TRBJ1-5 | . | TRBV7-8 | CASSLTDGYPQHF | TGTGCCAGCAGCTTAACGGACGGATACCCCCAGCATTTT
. | TRBJ1-6 | many | TRBV10-3 | CAISESSRENSPLHF | TGTGCCATCAGTGAGTCGTCTAGGGAAAATTCACCCCTCCACTTT
TRBD2 | TRBJ2-1 | once | TRBV10-3 | CAISDSGSSYNEQFF | TGTGCCATCAGTGATAGCGGGAGCTCCTACAATGAGCAGTTCTTC
. | TRBJ1-2 | . | TRBV4-1 | CASSHGYTF | TGCGCCAGCAGCCATGGCTACACCTTC
. | TRBJ1-5 | . | TRBV29-1 | CSVASSGDQPQHF | TGCAGCGTTGCAAGTTCGGGTGATCAGCCCCAGCATTTT
. | TRBJ2-5 | . | TRBV2 | CASSTPDRLQETQYF | TGTGCCAGCAGTACCCCTGACAGATTACAAGAGACCCAGTACTTC
. | TRBJ2-5 | many | TRBV5-1 | CASSLSGSSRGTQYF | TGCGCCAGCAGCTTGTCTGGCAGCTCCAGGGGGACCCAGTACTTC
TRBD2 | TRBJ2-5 | . | TRBV10-3 | CASSSRLLAGGSGETQYF | TGTGCCAGCAGTTCCCGGTTACTAGCGGGAGGAAGTGGGGAGACCCAGTACTTC
. | TRBJ2-7 | few | TRBV6-1 | CASSEVRTENEQYF | TGTGCCAGCAGTGAAGTTAGGACAGAGAACGAGCAGTACTTC
TRBD1 | TRBJ2-3 | many | TRBV9 | CASSVEGRQGAPTDTQYF | TGTGCCAGCAGCGTAGAGGGGAGACAGGGGGCACCCACAGATACGCAGTATTTT
. | TRBJ2-1 | . | TRBV20-1 | CSARGLADEPFF | TGCAGTGCTAGGGGGCTAGCAGACGAGCCGTTCTTC
. | TRBJ1-6 | . | TRBV7-3 | CASSLLAALNSPLHF | TGTGCCAGCAGCTTATTAGCAGCTCTAAATTCACCCCTCCACTTT
. | TRBJ1-4 | . | TRBV20-1 | CSAQGRNEKLFF | TGCAGTGCTCAGGGGCGGAATGAAAAACTGTTTTTT
. | TRBJ2-5 | many | TRBV18 | CASSPKGSTRQETQYF | TGTGCCAGCTCACCAAAAGGATCTACCCGACAAGAGACCCAGTACTTC